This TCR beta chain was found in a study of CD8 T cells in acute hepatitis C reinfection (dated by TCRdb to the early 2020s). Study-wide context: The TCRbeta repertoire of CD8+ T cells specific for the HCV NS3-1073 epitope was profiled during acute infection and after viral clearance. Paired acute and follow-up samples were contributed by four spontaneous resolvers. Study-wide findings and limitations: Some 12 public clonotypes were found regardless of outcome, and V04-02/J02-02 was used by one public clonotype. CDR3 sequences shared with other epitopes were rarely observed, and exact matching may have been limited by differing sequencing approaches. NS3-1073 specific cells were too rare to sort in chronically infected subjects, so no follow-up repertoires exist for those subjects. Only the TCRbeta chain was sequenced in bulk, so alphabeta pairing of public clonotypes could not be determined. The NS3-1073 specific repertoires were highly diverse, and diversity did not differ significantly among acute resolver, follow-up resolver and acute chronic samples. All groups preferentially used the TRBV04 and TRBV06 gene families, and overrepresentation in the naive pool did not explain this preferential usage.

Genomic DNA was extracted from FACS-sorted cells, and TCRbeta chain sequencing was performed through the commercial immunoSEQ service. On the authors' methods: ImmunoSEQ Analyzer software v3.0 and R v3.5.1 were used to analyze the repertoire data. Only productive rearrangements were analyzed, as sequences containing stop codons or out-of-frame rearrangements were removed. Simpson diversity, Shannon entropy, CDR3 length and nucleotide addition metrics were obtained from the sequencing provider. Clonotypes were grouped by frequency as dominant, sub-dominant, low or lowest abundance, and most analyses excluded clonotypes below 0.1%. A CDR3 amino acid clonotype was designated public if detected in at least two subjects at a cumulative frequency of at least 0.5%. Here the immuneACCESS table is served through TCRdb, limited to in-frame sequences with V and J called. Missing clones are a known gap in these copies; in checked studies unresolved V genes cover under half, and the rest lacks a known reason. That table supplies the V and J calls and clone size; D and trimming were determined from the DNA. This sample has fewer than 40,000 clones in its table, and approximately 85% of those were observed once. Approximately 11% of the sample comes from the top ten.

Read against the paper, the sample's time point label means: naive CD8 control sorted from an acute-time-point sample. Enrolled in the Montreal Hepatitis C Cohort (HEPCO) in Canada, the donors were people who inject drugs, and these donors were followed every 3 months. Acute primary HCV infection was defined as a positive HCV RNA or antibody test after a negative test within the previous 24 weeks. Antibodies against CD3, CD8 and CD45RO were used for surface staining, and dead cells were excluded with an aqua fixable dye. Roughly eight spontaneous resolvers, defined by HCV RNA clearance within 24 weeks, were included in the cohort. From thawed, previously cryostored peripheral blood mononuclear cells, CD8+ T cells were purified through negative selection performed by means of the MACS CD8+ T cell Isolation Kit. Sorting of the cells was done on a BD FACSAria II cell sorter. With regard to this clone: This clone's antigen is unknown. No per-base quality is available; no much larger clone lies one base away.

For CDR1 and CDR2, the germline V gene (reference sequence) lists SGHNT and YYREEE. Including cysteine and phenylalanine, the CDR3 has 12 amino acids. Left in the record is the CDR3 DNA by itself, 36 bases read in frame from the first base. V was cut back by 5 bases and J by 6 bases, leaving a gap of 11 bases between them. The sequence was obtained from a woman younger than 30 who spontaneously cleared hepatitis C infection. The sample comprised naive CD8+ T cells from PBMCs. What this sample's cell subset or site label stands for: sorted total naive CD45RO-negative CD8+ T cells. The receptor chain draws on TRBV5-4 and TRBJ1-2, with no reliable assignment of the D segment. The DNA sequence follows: TGTGCCAGCAGGGGCCTTCGGGATGGCTACACCTTC. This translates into CASRGLRDGYTF.